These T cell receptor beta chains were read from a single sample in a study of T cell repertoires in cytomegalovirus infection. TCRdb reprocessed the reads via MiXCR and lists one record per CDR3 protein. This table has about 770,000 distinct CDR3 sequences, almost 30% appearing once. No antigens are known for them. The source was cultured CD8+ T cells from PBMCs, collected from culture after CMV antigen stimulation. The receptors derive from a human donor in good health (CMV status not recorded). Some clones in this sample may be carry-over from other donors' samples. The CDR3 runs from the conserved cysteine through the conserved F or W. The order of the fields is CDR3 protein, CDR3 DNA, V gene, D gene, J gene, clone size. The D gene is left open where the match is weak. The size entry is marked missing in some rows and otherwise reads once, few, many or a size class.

CDR3 protein: CASSLEIEQFF; CDR3 DNA: TGTGCCAGCAGCTTAGAGATTGAGCAGTTCTTC; V gene: TRBV7-2; D gene: -; J gene: TRBJ2-1; clone size: few
CDR3 protein: CASSWGQGVGNEQFF; CDR3 DNA: TGTGCCAGCAGCTGGGGACAGGGGGTCGGCAATGAGCAGTTCTTC; V gene: TRBV5-6; D gene: TRBD1; J gene: TRBJ2-1; clone size: few
CDR3 protein: CASSLAQDFPYNEQFF; CDR3 DNA: TGTGCCAGCAGCTTAGCGCAGGACTTCCCCTACAATGAGCAGTTCTTC; V gene: TRBV7-6; D gene: -; J gene: TRBJ2-1; clone size: many
CDR3 protein: CASSRYAGSQETQYF; CDR3 DNA: TGTGCCAGCAGCCGATACGCAGGGAGTCAAGAGACCCAGTACTTC; V gene: TRBV13; D gene: -; J gene: TRBJ2-5; clone size: -
CDR3 protein: CASRRTGWEQPQHF; CDR3 DNA: TGTGCCAGCAGGAGGACGGGGTGGGAACAGCCCCAGCATTTT; V gene: TRBV28; D gene: -; J gene: TRBJ1-5; clone size: -
CDR3 protein: CSAGGAVTTNTGELFF; CDR3 DNA: TGCAGTGCTGGGGGGGCCGTAACTACGAACACCGGGGAGCTGTTTTTT; V gene: TRBV20-1; D gene: -; J gene: TRBJ2-2; clone size: few
CDR3 protein: CASSQEPSGGITDTQYF; CDR3 DNA: TGCGCCAGCAGCCAAGAACCTAGCGGGGGGATAACAGATACGCAGTATTTT; V gene: TRBV4-1; D gene: TRBD2; J gene: TRBJ2-3; clone size: -
CDR3 protein: CASSPDVIQQYF; CDR3 DNA: TGTGCCAGCAGCCCGGACGTAATTCAACAGTACTTC; V gene: TRBV7-9; D gene: -; J gene: TRBJ2-7; clone size: -
CDR3 protein: CASSLVTSGGTLTDTQYF; CDR3 DNA: TGTGCCAGCAGCTTAGTTACTAGCGGGGGGACCCTCACAGATACGCAGTATTTT; V gene: TRBV7-2; D gene: TRBD2; J gene: TRBJ2-3; clone size: -
CDR3 protein: CASSMLGGGAGELFF; CDR3 DNA: TGTGCCAGCAGCATGCTCGGGGGGGGAGCCGGGGAGCTGTTTTTT; V gene: TRBV7-3; D gene: TRBD2; J gene: TRBJ2-2; clone size: few
CDR3 protein: CASSFAGTGELFF; CDR3 DNA: TGTGCCAGCAGCTTCGCTGGCACCGGGGAGCTGTTTTTT; V gene: TRBV27; D gene: -; J gene: TRBJ2-2; clone size: -
CDR3 protein: CASWGFQGALSTDTQYF; CDR3 DNA: TGCGCCAGCTGGGGATTCCAGGGGGCCCTCTCAACAGATACGCAGTATTTT; V gene: TRBV10-2; D gene: TRBD1; J gene: TRBJ2-3; clone size: -
CDR3 protein: CASSLEPSVGEQFF; CDR3 DNA: TGTGCCAGCAGCTTGGAGCCTAGCGTCGGAGAGCAGTTCTTC; V gene: TRBV5-5; D gene: -; J gene: TRBJ2-1; clone size: many
CDR3 protein: CASSPGGHEQFF; CDR3 DNA: TGTGCCAGCAGCCCCGGGGGGCATGAGCAGTTCTTC; V gene: TRBV7-8; D gene: -; J gene: TRBJ2-1; clone size: many
CDR3 protein: CSVWPRADEKLFF; CDR3 DNA: TGCAGCGTTTGGCCCCGGGCAGATGAAAAACTGTTTTTT; V gene: TRBV29-1; D gene: -; J gene: TRBJ1-4; clone size: few
CDR3 protein: CASSSRPRSDTQYF; CDR3 DNA: TGTGCCAGCAGCTCCCGGCCCCGGTCAGATACGCAGTATTTT; V gene: TRBV7-8; D gene: -; J gene: TRBJ2-3; clone size: many
CDR3 protein: CATNSPLHF; CDR3 DNA: TGTGCCACCAATTCACCCCTCCACTTT; V gene: TRBV2; D gene: -; J gene: TRBJ1-6; clone size: few
CDR3 protein: CASSILGVGTLNEQFF; CDR3 DNA: TGTGCCAGTAGTATACTTGGGGTGGGCACCTTGAATGAGCAGTTCTTC; V gene: TRBV19; D gene: -; J gene: TRBJ2-1; clone size: -
CDR3 protein: CASSLADRSSYNEQFF; CDR3 DNA: TGTGCCAGCAGCTTAGCCGACAGGAGCTCCTACAATGAGCAGTTCTTC; V gene: TRBV7-8; D gene: -; J gene: TRBJ2-1; clone size: many
CDR3 protein: CATSRGRTGGTEAFF; CDR3 DNA: TGTGCCACCAGCAGAGGCAGGACAGGGGGCACTGAAGCTTTCTTT; V gene: TRBV15; D gene: TRBD1; J gene: TRBJ1-1; clone size: -
CDR3 protein: CASSPRGVTNNEQYF; CDR3 DNA: TGTGCCAGCAGCCCACGAGGGGTAACCAACAACGAGCAGTACTTC; V gene: TRBV7-2; D gene: -; J gene: TRBJ2-7; clone size: few
CDR3 protein: CASSGTNLADTQYF; CDR3 DNA: TGTGCCAGCTCAGGCACGAACCTGGCAGATACGCAGTATTTT; V gene: TRBV18; D gene: -; J gene: TRBJ2-3; clone size: -
CDR3 protein: CASSYYQRGLPYQETQYF; CDR3 DNA: TGTGCCAGCAGTTACTACCAGCGGGGGTTACCGTACCAAGAGACCCAGTACTTC; V gene: TRBV6-6; D gene: TRBD2; J gene: TRBJ2-5; clone size: -
CDR3 protein: CASSFGLLEGQYF; CDR3 DNA: TGTGCCAGCAGCTTCGGACTTTTAGAGGGGCAGTACTTC; V gene: TRBV7-2; D gene: -; J gene: TRBJ2-7; clone size: many
CDR3 protein: CASSYVGVDTQYF; CDR3 DNA: TGTGCCAGCAGTTACGTTGGGGTAGATACGCAGTATTTT; V gene: TRBV6-2/TRBV6-3; D gene: -; J gene: TRBJ2-3; clone size: few
CDR3 protein: CASSERDTSGNTIYF; CDR3 DNA: TGTGCCAGCAGCGAACGGGACACCTCTGGAAACACCATATATTTT; V gene: TRBV7-9; D gene: -; J gene: TRBJ1-3; clone size: many
CDR3 protein: CASSQIYREGRSDEKLFF; CDR3 DNA: TGCGCCAGCAGCCAGATCTACAGGGAGGGAAGGTCAGATGAAAAACTGTTTTTT; V gene: TRBV4-1; D gene: -; J gene: TRBJ1-4; clone size: -
CDR3 protein: CASSQGLVWEQYF; CDR3 DNA: TGTGCCAGCAGCCAAGGACTAGTTTGGGAGCAGTACTTC; V gene: TRBV5-6; D gene: TRBD2; J gene: TRBJ2-7; clone size: few
CDR3 protein: CASRQGQGFGNTIYF; CDR3 DNA: TGTGCCAGCAGACAGGGACAGGGGTTCGGAAACACCATATATTTT; V gene: TRBV6-1; D gene: TRBD1; J gene: TRBJ1-3; clone size: -
CDR3 protein: CASSATGGRSYNSPLHF; CDR3 DNA: TGTGCCAGCAGCGCAACAGGGGGCCGCTCCTATAATTCACCCCTCCACTTT; V gene: TRBV7-2; D gene: TRBD1; J gene: TRBJ1-6; clone size: few
CDR3 protein: CASSYLAGGSNEQFF; CDR3 DNA: TGCGCCAGCAGCTACCTAGCGGGGGGTTCCAATGAGCAGTTCTTC; V gene: TRBV5-1; D gene: TRBD2; J gene: TRBJ2-1; clone size: few
CDR3 protein: CASSPLDREELYEQYF; CDR3 DNA: TGTGCCAGCAGCCCTTTGGACAGGGAGGAATTGTACGAGCAGTACTTC; V gene: TRBV11-2; D gene: TRBD1; J gene: TRBJ2-7; clone size: -
CDR3 protein: CATSDYTATGGPDTEAFF; CDR3 DNA: TGTGCCACTAGTGATTATACAGCAACCGGGGGGCCGGACACTGAAGCTTTCTTT; V gene: TRBV24-1; D gene: -; J gene: TRBJ1-1; clone size: few
CDR3 protein: CASSIGGTGELFF; CDR3 DNA: TGTGCCAGTAGTATAGGGGGGACCGGGGAGCTGTTTTTT; V gene: TRBV19; D gene: -; J gene: TRBJ2-2; clone size: many
CDR3 protein: CASSQGLAGAAGELFF; CDR3 DNA: TGCGCCAGCAGCCAAGGACTAGCGGGGGCGGCGGGGGAGCTGTTTTTT; V gene: TRBV4-1; D gene: TRBD2; J gene: TRBJ2-2; clone size: -
CDR3 protein: CASSKEFLEQFF; CDR3 DNA: TGTGCCAGCAGTAAGGAATTTCTTGAGCAGTTCTTC; V gene: TRBV2; D gene: -; J gene: TRBJ2-1; clone size: -
CDR3 protein: CASSSEGRGRPYGYGYTF; CDR3 DNA: TGTGCCAGCAGTTCGGAGGGCAGGGGGCGACCTTATGGCTACGGCTACACCTTC; V gene: TRBV12-3/TRBV12-4; D gene: TRBD1; J gene: TRBJ1-2; clone size: many
CDR3 protein: CASSEFFPIQAGGFAHQETQYF; CDR3 DNA: TGTGCCAGCAGTGAATTTTTCCCCATTCAAGCGGGGGGTTTTGCGCACCAAGAGACCCAGTACTTC; V gene: TRBV25-1; D gene: TRBD2; J gene: TRBJ2-5; clone size: many
CDR3 protein: CAISDEGGINQPQHF; CDR3 DNA: TGTGCCATCAGTGACGAGGGGGGGATCAATCAGCCCCAGCATTTT; V gene: TRBV10-3; D gene: -; J gene: TRBJ1-5; clone size: -
CDR3 protein: CASSSRDRDNSPLHF; CDR3 DNA: TGTGCCAGCAGTTCCCGGGACAGAGATAATTCACCCCTCCACTTT; V gene: TRBV27; D gene: TRBD1; J gene: TRBJ1-6; clone size: -
CDR3 protein: CATAGWGLTDTQYF; CDR3 DNA: TGTGCCACCGCCGGCTGGGGCCTCACAGATACGCAGTATTTT; V gene: TRBV27; D gene: -; J gene: TRBJ2-3; clone size: -
CDR3 protein: CASSREASPGRSYNEQFF; CDR3 DNA: TGTGCCAGCAGCCGAGAGGCTAGCCCCGGTCGCTCCTACAATGAGCAGTTCTTC; V gene: TRBV7-8; D gene: -; J gene: TRBJ2-1; clone size: few
CDR3 protein: CASSLAHREAFF; CDR3 DNA: TGTGCCAGCAGTTTAGCGCACCGTGAAGCTTTCTTT; V gene: TRBV12-3/TRBV12-4; D gene: -; J gene: TRBJ1-1; clone size: many
CDR3 protein: CASSLYAGNYFNEQFF; CDR3 DNA: TGTGCCAGCAGTTTATACGCAGGGAACTACTTCAATGAGCAGTTCTTC; V gene: TRBV12-3/TRBV12-4; D gene: -; J gene: TRBJ2-1; clone size: -
CDR3 protein: CASSYSAGGTYEQYF; CDR3 DNA: TGTGCCAGCAGTTACTCTGCAGGGGGGACCTACGAGCAGTACTTC; V gene: TRBV6-5; D gene: -; J gene: TRBJ2-7; clone size: few
CDR3 protein: CASSRDRGYVNTEAFF; CDR3 DNA: TGTGCCAGCAGCAGGGACAGGGGGTACGTGAACACTGAAGCTTTCTTT; V gene: TRBV7-6; D gene: TRBD1; J gene: TRBJ1-1; clone size: many